This T cell receptor (beta chain) appears in the sequencing data of a study of cytomegalovirus exposure and HLA in healthy donors. General study findings and limits: Reported performance of the classifier showed diagnosis of cytomegalovirus status with high specificity and sensitivity. Among TCR beta chains, those listed as cytomegalovirus-associated numbered over 150. Most TCRs appeared rarely, but some public TCRs recurred in many donors. According to a subsequent analysis, TCR clusters from the first cohort were inclined to appear together in the 110 or so validation repertoires.

Germline-derived CDR1 and CDR2 are SEHNR and FQNEAQ (reference sequence). The V gene lost 3 bases and the J gene lost 1 base, with 12 bases spanning the gap. The CDR3 runs to 15 residues. On this clone: Its antigen is unknown.

TCRdb keeps only in-frame clones here, not all; method: immunoSEQ multiplex PCR. The sample records around 120,000 clones, about 88% being singletons. Sequenced material: PBMCs. V usage is TRBV7-9 and J usage is TRBJ1-1, with D possibly matching TRBD1 (5 bases). The receptor was derived from a man younger than 35 in good health and CMV-seropositive. CDR3 coding DNA: TGTGCCAGCAGCTTTCGACAGTCACAGAACACTGAAGCTTTCTTT. Protein sequence: CASSFRQSQNTEAFF.